Sequencing of this TCR beta chain was carried out in a study of T cell changes during pregnancy in multiple sclerosis. Data came from immunoSEQ multiplex PCR; TCRdb stores just in-frame clones and leaves some out. The sample lists 45,000 or so clones, 80% to 90% occurring once. Germline V gives CDR1 ENHRY, CDR2 SYGVKD. The V end was cut by 0 bases, the J end by 5 bases, with 8 bases between. The CDR3 sequence is 14 residues long. Sequences were derived from CD4+ T cells from peripheral blood mononuclear cells, sampled after pregnancy. This TCR came from a female donor with multiple sclerosis, enrolled in a pregnancy study. The chain recombines TRBV10-3 with TRBJ2-4; D unclear. DNA for the CDR3: TGTGCCATCAGTGAGTCGAGTTCTGAAAACATTCAGTACTTC. It translates to CAISESSSENIQYF.